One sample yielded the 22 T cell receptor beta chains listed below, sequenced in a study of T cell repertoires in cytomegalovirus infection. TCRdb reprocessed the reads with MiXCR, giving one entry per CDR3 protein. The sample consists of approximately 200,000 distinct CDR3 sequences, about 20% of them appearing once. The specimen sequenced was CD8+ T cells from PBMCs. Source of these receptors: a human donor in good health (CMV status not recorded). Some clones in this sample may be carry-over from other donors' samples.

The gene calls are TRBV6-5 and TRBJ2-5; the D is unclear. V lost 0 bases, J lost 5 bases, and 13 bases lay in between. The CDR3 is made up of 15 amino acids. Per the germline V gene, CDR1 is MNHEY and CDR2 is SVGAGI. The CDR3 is CASSYSLATPETQYF. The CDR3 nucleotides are TGTGCCAGCAGTTACTCGTTGGCCACGCCCGAGACCCAGTACTTC.

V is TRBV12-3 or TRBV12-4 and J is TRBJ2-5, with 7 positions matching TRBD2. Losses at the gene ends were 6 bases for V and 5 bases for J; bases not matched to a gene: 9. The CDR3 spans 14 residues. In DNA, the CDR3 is TGTGCCAGCAGCCGTGTAAGCGGGGATGAGACCCAGTACTTC. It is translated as CASSRVSGDETQYF.

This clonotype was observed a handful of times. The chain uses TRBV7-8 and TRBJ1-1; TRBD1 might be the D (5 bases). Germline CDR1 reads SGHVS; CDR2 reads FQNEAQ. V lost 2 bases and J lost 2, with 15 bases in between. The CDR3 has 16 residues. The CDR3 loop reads CASSLNAGPTNTEAFF. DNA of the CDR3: TGTGCCAGCAGCTTAAATGCAGGGCCTACTAACACTGAAGCTTTCTTT.

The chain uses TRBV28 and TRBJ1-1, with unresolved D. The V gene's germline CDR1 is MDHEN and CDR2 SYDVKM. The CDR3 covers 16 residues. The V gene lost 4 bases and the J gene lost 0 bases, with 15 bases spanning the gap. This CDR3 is CASSSDRSYMNTEAFF. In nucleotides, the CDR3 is TGTGCCAGCAGTTCCGACCGCAGTTACATGAACACTGAAGCTTTCTTT.

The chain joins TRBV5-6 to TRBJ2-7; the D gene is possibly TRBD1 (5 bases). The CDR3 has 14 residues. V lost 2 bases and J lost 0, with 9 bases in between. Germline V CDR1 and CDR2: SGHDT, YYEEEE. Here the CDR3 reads CASSFFDSSYEQYF. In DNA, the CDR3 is TGTGCCAGCAGCTTTTTTGACAGCTCCTACGAGCAGTACTTC.

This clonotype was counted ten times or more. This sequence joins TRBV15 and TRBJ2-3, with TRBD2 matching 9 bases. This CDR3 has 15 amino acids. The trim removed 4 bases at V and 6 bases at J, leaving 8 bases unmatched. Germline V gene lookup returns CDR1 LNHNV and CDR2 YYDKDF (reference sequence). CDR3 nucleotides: TGTGCCACCAGCATCCCACCTAGCGGGGACGATACGCAGTATTTT. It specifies CATSIPPSGDDTQYF.

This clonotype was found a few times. CDR3 in DNA: TGCAGCGTAGTCCGGGAGGCTGGCTACACCTTC. Its protein is CSVVREAGYTF. V and J are TRBV29-1 and TRBJ1-2; D unclear. V was clipped by 6 bases and J by 7 bases, with 12 bases between them. CDR1 SQVTM and CDR2 ANQGSEA come from the germline V gene. The CDR3 loop spans 11 amino acids.

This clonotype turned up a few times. The CDR3 loop is CASRTENMNTEAFF. CDR3 nucleotide sequence: TGTGCCAGCCGGACAGAAAATATGAACACTGAAGCTTTCTTT. This chain joins TRBV7-6 and TRBJ1-1; weak D call: TRBD1 (6 bases). Germline CDR1 is SGHVS and CDR2 is FNYEAQ. The CDR3 is 14 amino acids. V lost 8 bases to trimming and J lost 0 bases, with 13 bases between them.

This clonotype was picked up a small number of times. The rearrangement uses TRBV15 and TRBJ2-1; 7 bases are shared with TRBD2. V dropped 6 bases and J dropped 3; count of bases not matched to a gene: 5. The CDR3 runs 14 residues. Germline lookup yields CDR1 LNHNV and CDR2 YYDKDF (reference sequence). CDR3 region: CATRPGTNYNEQFF. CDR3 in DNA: TGTGCCACCAGACCCGGGACTAACTACAATGAGCAGTTCTTC.

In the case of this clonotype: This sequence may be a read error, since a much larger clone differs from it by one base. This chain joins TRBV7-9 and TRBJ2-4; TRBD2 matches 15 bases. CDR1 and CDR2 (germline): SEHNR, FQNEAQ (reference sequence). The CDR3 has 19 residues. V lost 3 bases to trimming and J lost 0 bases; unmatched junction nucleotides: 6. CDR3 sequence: CASSFGTSGGYSAKNIQYF. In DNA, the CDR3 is TGTGCCAGCAGCTTTGGGACTAGCGGGGGGTACTCAGCCAAAAACATTCAGTACTTC.

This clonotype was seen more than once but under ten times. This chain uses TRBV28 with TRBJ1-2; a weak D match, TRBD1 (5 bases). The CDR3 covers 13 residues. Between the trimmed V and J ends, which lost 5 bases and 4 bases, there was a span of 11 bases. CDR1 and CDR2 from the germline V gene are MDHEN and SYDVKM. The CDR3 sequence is CASSPGRTYGYTF. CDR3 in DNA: TGTGCCAGCAGTCCGGGACGGACCTATGGCTACACCTTC.

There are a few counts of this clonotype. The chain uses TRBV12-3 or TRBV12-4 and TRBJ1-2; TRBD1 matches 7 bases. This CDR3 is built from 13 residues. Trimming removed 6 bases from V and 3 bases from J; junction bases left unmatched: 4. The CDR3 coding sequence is TGTGCCAGCAGCCAAGGGACAGACTATGGCTACACCTTC. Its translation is CASSQGTDYGYTF.

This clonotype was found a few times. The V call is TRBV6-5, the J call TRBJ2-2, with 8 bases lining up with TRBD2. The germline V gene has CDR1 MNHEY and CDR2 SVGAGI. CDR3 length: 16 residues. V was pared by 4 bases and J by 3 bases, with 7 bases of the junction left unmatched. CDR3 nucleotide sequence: TGTGCCAGCAGTTGGGACCGGGGGGGTGACACCGGGGAGCTGTTTTTT. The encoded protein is CASSWDRGGDTGELFF.

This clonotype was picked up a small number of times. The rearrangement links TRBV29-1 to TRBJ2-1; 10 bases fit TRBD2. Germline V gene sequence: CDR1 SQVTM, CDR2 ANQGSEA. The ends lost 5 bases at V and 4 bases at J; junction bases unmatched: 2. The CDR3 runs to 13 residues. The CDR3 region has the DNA TGCAGCGTTCTAGCGGGGGTGTACAATGAGCAGTTCTTC. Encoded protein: CSVLAGVYNEQFF.

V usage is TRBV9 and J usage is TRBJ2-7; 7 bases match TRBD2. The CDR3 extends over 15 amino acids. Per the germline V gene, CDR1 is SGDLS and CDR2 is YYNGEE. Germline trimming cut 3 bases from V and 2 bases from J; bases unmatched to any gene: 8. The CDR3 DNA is TGTGCCAGCAGCGGAGGGCGGGGGAACCCCTACGAGCAGTACTTC. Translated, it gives CASSGGRGNPYEQYF.

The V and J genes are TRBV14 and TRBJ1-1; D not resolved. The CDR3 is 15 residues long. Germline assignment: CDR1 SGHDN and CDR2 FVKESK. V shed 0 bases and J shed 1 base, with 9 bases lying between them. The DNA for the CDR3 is TGTGCCAGCAGCCAAGATGGGTACGGGAACACTGAAGCTTTCTTT. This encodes CASSQDGYGNTEAFF.

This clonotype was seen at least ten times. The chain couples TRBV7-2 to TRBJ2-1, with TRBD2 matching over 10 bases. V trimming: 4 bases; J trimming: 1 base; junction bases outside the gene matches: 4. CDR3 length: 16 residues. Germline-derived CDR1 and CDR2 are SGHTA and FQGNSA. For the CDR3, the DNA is TGTGCCAGCAGCTCGACTAGCGGGCCATCCTACAATGAGCAGTTCTTC. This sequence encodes CASSSTSGPSYNEQFF.

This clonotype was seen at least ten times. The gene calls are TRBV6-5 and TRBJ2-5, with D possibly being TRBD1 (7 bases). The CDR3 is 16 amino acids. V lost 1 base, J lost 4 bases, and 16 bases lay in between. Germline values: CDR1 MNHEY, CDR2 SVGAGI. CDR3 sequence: CASSYYSGGLRETQYF. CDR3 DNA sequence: TGTGCCAGCAGTTACTACTCAGGGGGGCTTCGAGAGACCCAGTACTTC.

The CDR3 DNA is TGTGCCGCGAAGGAGACGAACACTGAAGCTTTCTTT. It translates to CAAKETNTEAFF. V and J are TRBV19 and TRBJ1-1; D is uncertain. Germline CDR1 is LNHDA and CDR2 is SQIVND (reference sequence). There are 12 residues in the CDR3. V lost 11 bases and J lost 1, with 11 bases in between.

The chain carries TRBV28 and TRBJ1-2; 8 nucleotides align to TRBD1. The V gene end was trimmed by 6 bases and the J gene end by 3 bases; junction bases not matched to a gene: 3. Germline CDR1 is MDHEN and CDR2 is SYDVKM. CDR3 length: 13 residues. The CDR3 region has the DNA TGTGCCAGCAGAGAGACAGGGGACTATGGCTACACCTTC. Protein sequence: CASRETGDYGYTF.

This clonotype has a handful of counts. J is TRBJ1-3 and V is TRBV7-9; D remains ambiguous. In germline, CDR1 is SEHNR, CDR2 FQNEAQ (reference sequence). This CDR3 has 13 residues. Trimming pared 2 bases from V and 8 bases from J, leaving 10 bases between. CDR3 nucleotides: TGTGCCAGCAGCTTATCCTCACGCGACACCATATATTTT. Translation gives CASSLSSRDTIYF.

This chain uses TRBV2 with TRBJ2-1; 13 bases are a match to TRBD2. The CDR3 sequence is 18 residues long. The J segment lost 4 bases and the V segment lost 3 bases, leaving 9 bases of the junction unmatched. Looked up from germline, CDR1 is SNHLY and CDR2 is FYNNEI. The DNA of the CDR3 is TGTGCCAGCAGTGAGCCGTTGGGACTAGCGGGGTCATACAATGAGCAGTTCTTC. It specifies CASSEPLGLAGSYNEQFF.